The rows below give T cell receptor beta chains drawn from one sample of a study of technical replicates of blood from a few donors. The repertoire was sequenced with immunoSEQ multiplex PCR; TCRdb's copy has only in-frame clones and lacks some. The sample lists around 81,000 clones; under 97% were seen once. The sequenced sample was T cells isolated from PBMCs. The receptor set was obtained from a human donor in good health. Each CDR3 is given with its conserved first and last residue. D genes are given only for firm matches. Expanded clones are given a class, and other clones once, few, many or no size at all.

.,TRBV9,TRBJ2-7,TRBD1,TGTGCCAGCAGCGTAGATGAGGACAGGGGTTACTACGAGCAGTACTTC,CASSVDEDRGYYEQYF
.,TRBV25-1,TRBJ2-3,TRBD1,TGTGCCAGCAGTGTCCGACAGGGGTTTAGCACAGATACGCAGTATTTT,CASSVRQGFSTDTQYF
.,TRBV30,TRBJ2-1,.,TGTGCCTGGAGTGTACTGTCGAAGGAGCAGTTCTTC,CAWSVLSKEQFF
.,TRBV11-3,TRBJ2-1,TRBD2,TGTGCCAGCAGCTTAATCTCGGGCCTAGCGGGAGGAGTAGACTACAATGAGCAGTTCTTC,CASSLISGLAGGVDYNEQFF
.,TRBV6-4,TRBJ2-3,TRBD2,TGTGCCAGCAGTGAGAATAGCGGGAGTGCAGATACGCAGTATTTT,CASSENSGSADTQYF
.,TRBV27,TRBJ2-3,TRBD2,TGTGCCAGCAGTTTATCGGCTAGCGGTAACACAGATACGCAGTATTTT,CASSLSASGNTDTQYF
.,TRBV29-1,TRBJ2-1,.,TGCAGCGTCGCACTACGCTGGGATGAGCAGTTCTTC,CSVALRWDEQFF
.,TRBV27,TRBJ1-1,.,TGTGCCAGCAGTTTTGGGGGCGAGACTGAAGCTTTCTTT,CASSFGGETEAFF
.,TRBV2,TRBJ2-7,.,TGTGCCAGCAGCACCCCCGGGACACCCGAGCAGTACTTC,CASSTPGTPEQYF
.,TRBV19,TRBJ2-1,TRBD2,TGTGCCAGTAGTCTAGCGGGAGGGTCCTACAATGAGCAGTTCTTC,CASSLAGGSYNEQFF
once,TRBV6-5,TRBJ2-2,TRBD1,TGTGCCAGCAGTTACTGGACAGGGGGCGGCGGGGAGCTGTTTTTT,CASSYWTGGGGELFF